One and the same sample provided the 29 T cell receptor beta chains below, sequenced in a study of T cell clonality in common variable immunodeficiency. Profiled with immunoSEQ multiplex PCR; TCRdb holds only in-frame clones, not every one. The record shows roughly 55,000 clones for this sample, with no singletons present. Sequenced sample: peripheral blood mononuclear cells. Every receptor here comes from a person between 18 and 70 years old in good health.

This clone was recorded many times. The read stops 3 residues short of the end of the CDR3; the missing end is completed from the germline J gene. The chain recombines TRBV4-2 with TRBJ1-1; possibly TRBD1 for D (5 bases). The CDR3 runs 14 residues. V gave up 4 bases and J gave up 4 bases, with 13 bases separating them. Germline CDR1 is LGHNA and CDR2 is YNFKEQ. The sequenced part of the CDR3 DNA is TGTGCCAGCAGCCTGGGGCTTGGAGGCACTGAA. Its translation is CASSLGLGGTE. The entire CDR3 protein is CASSLGLGGTEAFF.

This clone has ten or more counts. The read is 3 residues too short to cover the CDR3 end, so that end is filled in from the germline J gene. The chain couples TRBV6-1 to TRBJ1-4; the D gene is possibly TRBD1 (5 bases). Trimming shortened V by 4 bases and J by 3 bases, and 12 bases separated the two germline ends. Per germline, CDR1 MNHNS and CDR2 SASEGT. The CDR3 consists of 15 residues. Here the CDR3 reads CASSVSGGANEKLFF. The covered CDR3 bases are TGTGCCAGCAGTGTCAGCGGGGGGGCTAATGAAAAA.

This clone was recorded many times. From the germline J gene comes the end of the CDR3, since the read stops 3 residues before it. J is TRBJ2-1 and V is TRBV7-8, with TRBD1 matching over 7 bases. Germline V gene sequence: CDR1 SGHVS, CDR2 FQNEAQ. This CDR3 region has 16 residues. Germline trimming cut 5 bases from V and 1 base from J; bases unmatched to any gene: 8. The CDR3 spells CASSARTGLSYNEQFF. The sequenced part of the CDR3 DNA is TGTGCCAGCAGCGCAAGGACAGGCTTATCCTACAATGAG.

This clone has at least ten counts. The read gets to within 3 residues of the CDR3 end, and the germline J gene fills in the rest. This chain connects TRBV20-1 to TRBJ2-1; D perhaps matches TRBD1 (6 bases). Germline CDR1 is DFQATT and CDR2 is SNEGSKA (reference sequence). V was shortened by 6 bases and J by 7 bases, with 22 bases between the two germline ends. The CDR3 runs to 15 residues. The chain's CDR3 is CSAFMDRTASNEQFF. The CDR3 DNA, read in part, is TGCAGTGCCTTTATGGACCGGACAGCGTCGAATGAG.

This clone was found many times. The CDR3 end falls 3 residues outside the read, so it is completed with the germline J gene. The gene calls are TRBV7-9 and TRBJ2-1, with D unclear. V was pared by 4 bases and J by 1 base, with 11 bases between. CDR1 and CDR2 from the germline V gene are SEHNR and FQNEAQ (reference sequence). The CDR3 is made up of 15 amino acids. CDR3 bases read: TGTGCCAGCAGCTGGTCCAGCAGGTCCTACAATGAG. The encoded protein is CASSWSSRSYNE. In full, the CDR3 reads CASSWSSRSYNEQFF.

This clone was seen ten or more times. The CDR3 end falls 3 residues outside the read, so it is completed with the germline J gene. The chain couples TRBV18 to TRBJ2-7, with a weak D call TRBD1 (6 bases). The CDR3 runs 13 residues. Germline lookup yields CDR1 KGHSH and CDR2 LQKENI. With 3 bases removed from V and 5 bases from J, the gap between germline ends came to 11 bases. CDR3 DNA (partial): TGTGCCAGCTCACCTGGGGGCGTCGACGAG. Translated: CASSPGGVDE. The entire CDR3 is CASSPGGVDEQYF.

This clone occurred many times. The sequence runs out 3 residues before the end of the CDR3; the remainder is reconstructed from the germline J gene. The rearrangement uses TRBV7-3 and TRBJ2-1; TRBD2 might be the D (6 bases). The CDR3 loop spans 15 amino acids. Germline CDR1 SGHTA, CDR2 FQGTGA. Trimming took off 0 bases at V and 7 bases at J, with 13 bases between the two ends. CDR3 DNA (partial): TGTGCCAGCAGCTTAACATTGGGGGGTGGAAATGAG. Protein sequence: CASSLTLGGGNE. The CDR3 as a whole reads CASSLTLGGGNEQFF.

Of note for this clone: The CDR3 end falls 3 residues outside the read, so it is completed with the germline J gene. The gene calls are TRBV5-5 and TRBJ1-5, with 10 bases that match TRBD1. The CDR3 has 14 amino acids. Trimming at V came to 5 bases and at J to 8 bases, leaving 7 bases not matched to a gene. The V gene's germline CDR1 is SGHKS and CDR2 YYEKEE (reference sequence). The CDR3 sequence: CASSWGTGDEPQHF. Partial CDR3 DNA: TGTGCCAGCAGTTGGGGGACAGGGGACGAGCCC. Drawing the rest from reference TRBV5-5 and TRBJ1-5, the complete variable domain is DAGVTQSPTHLIKTRGQQVTLRCSPISGHKSVSWYQQVLGQGPQFIFQYYEKEERGRGNFPDRFSARQFPNYSSELNVNALLLGDSALYLCASSWGTGDEPQHFGDGTRLSIL.

In its sample, this clone was seen many times. The CDR3 extends 3 residues past the end of the read, so its final part is completed from the germline J gene. The V and J genes are TRBV6-1 and TRBJ2-1, with D hard to call. Germline V gene data show CDR1 as MNHNS and CDR2 as SASEGT. The CDR3 is 15 amino acids. Trimming pared 3 bases from V and 4 bases from J, leaving 13 bases between. The covered CDR3 bases are TGTGCCAGCAGTGAGCCACATACAAGGTACAATGAG. This codes for CASSEPHTRYNE. The whole CDR3 is CASSEPHTRYNEQFF.

This clone occurred many times. The read ends 3 residues early relative to the CDR3; the germline J gene fills the gap. The chain joins TRBV19 to TRBJ2-3; no clear D. V was pared by 1 base and J by 0 bases, with 5 bases between. This CDR3 has 14 amino acids. Germline CDR1 reads LNHDA; CDR2 reads SQIVND (reference sequence). Here the CDR3 reads CASSIGQSTDTQYF. The CDR3 bases that were read are TGTGCCAGTAGTATAGGGCAGAGCACAGATACG.

This clone has at least ten counts. The CDR3 end is not reached by the read, which stops 3 residues before it; the germline J gene fills it in. The V and J genes are TRBV7-9 and TRBJ2-7, with D perhaps matching TRBD2 (6 bases). The CDR3 extends over 15 amino acids. Germline V gene data show CDR1 as SEHNR and CDR2 as FQNEAQ (reference sequence). The V end lost 5 bases, the J end lost 2 bases, and 16 bases lay between the germline ends. CDR3 sequence: CASSHGEEVPYEQYF. The DNA read from the CDR3 is TGTGCCAGCAGCCACGGGGAGGAGGTCCCCTACGAG.

This clone was observed many times. The read terminates 3 residues ahead of where the CDR3 ends, so the germline J gene completes it. V usage is TRBV5-6 and J usage is TRBJ2-7; 7 bases line up with TRBD1. V lost 3 bases and J lost 4; bases outside the gene matches: 7. In germline, CDR1 is SGHDT, CDR2 YYEEEE. This CDR3 is 14 amino acids long. The covered CDR3 bases are TGTGCCAGCAGCTCCCCGACAGGGCCATACGAG. Encoded protein: CASSSPTGPYE. The entire CDR3 protein reads CASSSPTGPYEQYF. Variable domain in full (rest from reference TRBV5-6 and TRBJ2-7): DAGVTQSPTHLIKTRGQQVTLRCSPKSGHDTVSWYQQALGQGPQFIFQYYEEEERQRGNFPDRFSGHQFPNYSSELNVNALLLGDSALYLCASSSPTGPYEQYFGPGTRLTVT.

This clone was detected ten times or more. Sequencing ends 3 residues short of the CDR3 end; the germline J gene provides the rest. The chain combines TRBV10-3 with TRBJ1-2, with a weak D call TRBD1 (6 bases). The V and J ends lost 7 bases and 7 bases respectively, with 19 bases between them. Germline lookup yields CDR1 ENHRY and CDR2 SYGVKD. The CDR3 totals 14 residues. CDR3 DNA, as far as it was read: TGTGCCATCATGAGGCCAGGGGAAGTTGGTGGC. This translates into CAIMRPGEVGG. The whole CDR3 is CAIMRPGEVGGYTF.

Many counts were recorded for this clone. The CDR3 extends 3 residues past the end of the read, so its final part is completed from the germline J gene. J is TRBJ2-2 and V is TRBV20-1, with a possible D match to TRBD2 (6 bases). V shed 1 base and J shed 3 bases, with 9 bases lying between them. The CDR3 spans 14 residues. CDR1 DFQATT and CDR2 SNEGSKA come from the germline V gene (reference sequence). The chain's CDR3 is CSARVRRDTGELFF. The part of the CDR3 DNA that was read is TGCAGTGCTAGAGTCAGGAGGGACACCGGGGAG.

This clone showed up many times. The CDR3 extends 3 residues past the end of the read, so its final part is completed from the germline J gene. The chain joins TRBV5-1 to TRBJ2-5; D possibly corresponds to TRBD2 (7 bases). Germline CDR1 is SGHRS and CDR2 is YFSETQ. With 7 bases removed from V and 4 bases from J, the gap between germline ends came to 14 bases. This CDR3 region has 13 residues. Incomplete CDR3 DNA: TGCGCCAGCTGGGCCGGGGGGCGAGAGACC. It yields the protein CASWAGGRET. The complete CDR3 sequence is CASWAGGRETQYF.

This clone was seen ten or more times. The CDR3 end is not reached by the read, which stops 3 residues before it; the germline J gene fills it in. The rearrangement joins TRBV19 to TRBJ2-3; 7 bases line up with TRBD2. Trimming cost V 5 bases and J 2 bases; bases outside gene matches: 7. This CDR3 contains 15 residues. Germline CDR1 and CDR2: LNHDA and SQIVND (reference sequence). This chain's CDR3 is CASSPGGITTDTQYF. The CDR3 DNA, read in part, is TGTGCCAGTAGTCCCGGGGGGATAACCACAGATACG. The full variable domain, its missing parts supplied by reference TRBV19 and TRBJ2-3, is DGGITQSPKYLFRKEGQNVTLSCEQNLNHDAMYWYRQDPGQGLRLIYYSQIVNDFQKGDIAEGYSVSREKKESFPLTVTSAQKNPTAFYLCASSPGGITTDTQYFGPGTRLTVL.

This clone was seen many times. The sequenced CDR3 bases are TGCGCCAGCAGCCCTAGCACAGATACG. Its protein product is CASSPSTDT. The full CDR3 protein reads CASSPSTDTQYF. V usage is TRBV23-1 and J usage is TRBJ2-3; D uncertain. The CDR3 goes on 3 residues after the read ends, and that part is filled in from the germline J gene. TRBV23-1 is an ORF; its function is uncertain. CDR3 size: 12 residues. V was shortened by 6 bases and J by 0 bases, with 4 bases between the two germline ends.

In this sample, this clone turned up many times. The CDR3 end lies 3 residues beyond the end of the read and is filled in from the germline J gene. The rearrangement links TRBV2 to TRBJ2-1; 10 bases match TRBD2. CDR1 SNHLY and CDR2 FYNNEI come from the germline V gene. The CDR3 loop spans 16 amino acids. After removal of 5 bases from V and 4 bases from J, the junction contained 8 bases not matched to a gene. The CDR3 sequence: CASSLLAGGLYNEQFF. CDR3 bases read: TGTGCCAGCAGTCTCTTAGCGGGAGGTTTGTACAATGAG.

This clone was recorded many times. The read gets to within 3 residues of the CDR3 end, and the germline J gene fills in the rest. The V and J genes are TRBV7-9 and TRBJ2-5, with D unresolved. The CDR3 is 14 amino acids. V lost 1 base to trimming and J lost 0 bases, with 6 bases between them. Germline-derived CDR1 and CDR2 are SEHNR and FQNEAQ (reference sequence). Incomplete CDR3 DNA: TGTGCCAGCAGCTTAGATACAGACCAAGAGACC. It translates to CASSLDTDQET. The full CDR3 protein is CASSLDTDQETQYF.

This clone appeared many times. The read stops 3 residues short of the end of the CDR3; the missing end is completed from the germline J gene. The chain is built from TRBV19 and TRBJ1-1; tentative D call: TRBD1 (5 bases). The germline V and J ends were trimmed by 11 bases and 0 bases, with 19 bases remaining between them. Per germline, CDR1 LNHDA and CDR2 SQIVND (reference sequence). This CDR3 is built from 15 residues. This CDR3 reads CASRGGAAMNTEAFF. The DNA read from the CDR3 is TGTGCCTCGCGGGGCGGCGCGGCTATGAACACTGAA.

The table lists this clone with many counts. The sequenced fragment ends 3 residues before the CDR3 boundary, so the rest is inferred from the germline J gene. The chain employs TRBV10-3 and TRBJ1-5; possible D gene TRBD1, 5 bases. Germline CDR1 ENHRY, CDR2 SYGVKD. This CDR3 is built from 13 residues. The V end was cut by 2 bases, the J end by 6 bases, with 8 bases between. The sequenced CDR3 bases are TGTGCCATCAGTGAGATGGGGGGTCAGCCC. The encoded protein is CAISEMGGQP. The CDR3, in full, reads CAISEMGGQPQHF.

At least ten counts were recorded for this clone. Read coverage stops 3 residues before the CDR3 terminus; the germline J gene supplies the remainder. The chain employs TRBV10-3 and TRBJ2-7; 10 bases line up with TRBD2. Germline V lookup: CDR1 ENHRY, CDR2 SYGVKD. The trim removed 0 bases at V and 4 bases at J, leaving 3 bases unmatched. This CDR3 region has 15 residues. The chain's CDR3 is CAISESELAGYEQYF. CDR3 bases read: TGTGCCATCAGTGAGTCGGAACTAGCGGGGTACGAG.

This clone has a count of ten or more. Read data end 3 residues before the CDR3 end; the end is taken from the germline J gene. V usage is TRBV2 and J usage is TRBJ2-3; D ambiguous. The V end lost 5 bases, the J end lost 6 bases, and 6 bases lay between the germline ends. CDR1 and CDR2 (germline): SNHLY, FYNNEI. CDR3 size: 11 residues. The CDR3 spells CASSRGDTQYF. Partial CDR3 DNA: TGTGCCAGCAGTCGCGGTGATACG.

Ten or more counts support this clone. The CDR3 is cut off 3 residues early in the read; its end comes from the germline J gene. This sequence joins TRBV20-1 and TRBJ2-1; TRBD2 aligns across 14 bases. The CDR3 consists of 15 residues. V dropped 5 bases and J dropped 7; count of bases not matched to a gene: 7. The germline V gene has CDR1 DFQATT and CDR2 SNEGSKA (reference sequence). The CDR3 sequence: CSALKTSGRVNEQFF. The sequenced part of the CDR3 DNA is TGCAGTGCTCTAAAGACTAGCGGGAGGGTTAATGAG.

In this sample, this clone turned up many times. The read ends 3 residues shy of where the CDR3 ends; the end is completed using the germline J gene. J is TRBJ2-1 and V is TRBV7-7; 7 nucleotides align to TRBD1. V lost 1 base and J lost 8; bases outside the gene matches: 2. The CDR3 is made up of 13 amino acids. Germline-derived CDR1 and CDR2 are SSHAT and FNYEAQ (reference sequence). The CDR3 is CASSLDRGDEQFF. The sequenced CDR3 bases are TGTGCCAGCAGCTTAGACAGGGGTGATGAG.

This clone was detected ten times or more. The CDR3 goes on 3 residues after the read ends, and that part is filled in from the germline J gene. J is TRBJ2-3 and V is TRBV15; TRBD1 might be the D (5 bases). The CDR3 spans 13 residues. The V gene's germline CDR1 is LNHNV and CDR2 YYDKDF (reference sequence). Trimming took off 4 bases at V and 5 bases at J, with 10 bases between the two ends. CDR3 bases read: TGTGCCACCAGCACTTCAGGGAAAGATACG. Its translation: CATSTSGKDT. The full CDR3 protein reads CATSTSGKDTQYF.

This clone was counted many times. Read coverage stops 3 residues before the CDR3 terminus; the germline J gene supplies the remainder. This chain links TRBV7-2 with TRBJ1-4; a weak D match, TRBD1 (5 bases). Trimming left V 1 base short and J 6 bases short, with 12 bases between. Germline V lookup: CDR1 SGHTA, CDR2 FQGNSA. The CDR3 extends over 15 amino acids. The sequenced CDR3 bases are TGTGCCAGCAGCTTAGGGGGCAGGCCGTATGAAAAA. Its translation is CASSLGGRPYEK. The full CDR3 is CASSLGGRPYEKLFF. Together with reference TRBV7-2 and TRBJ1-4, the CDR3 gives the full variable domain: GAGVSQSPSNKVTEKGKDVELRCDPISGHTALYWYRQSLGQGLEFLIYFQGNSAPDKSGLPSDRFSAERTGGSVSTLTIQRTQQEDSAVYLCASSLGGRPYEKLFFGSGTQLSVL.

This clone was seen repeatedly, ten times or more. From the germline J gene comes the end of the CDR3, since the read stops 3 residues before it. The chain links TRBV18 to TRBJ2-3; D may be TRBD1 (6 bases). Germline V lookup: CDR1 KGHSH, CDR2 LQKENI. Trimming took 0 bases from V and 4 from J, leaving 14 bases between them. This CDR3 comprises 16 residues. The CDR3 loop is CASSPPLTGHPDTQYF. The covered CDR3 bases are TGTGCCAGCTCACCACCGCTAACGGGACACCCAGATACG.

This clone was counted at least ten times. The CDR3 sequence is CASSLGRGLGPLHF. CDR3 DNA (partial): TGTGCCAGCAGTTTAGGGAGGGGTTTGGGGCCC. V is TRBV28 and J is TRBJ1-6; possible D gene TRBD1, 5 bases. Read coverage stops 3 residues before the CDR3 terminus; the germline J gene supplies the remainder. The CDR3 covers 14 residues. Germline CDR1 MDHEN, CDR2 SYDVKM.